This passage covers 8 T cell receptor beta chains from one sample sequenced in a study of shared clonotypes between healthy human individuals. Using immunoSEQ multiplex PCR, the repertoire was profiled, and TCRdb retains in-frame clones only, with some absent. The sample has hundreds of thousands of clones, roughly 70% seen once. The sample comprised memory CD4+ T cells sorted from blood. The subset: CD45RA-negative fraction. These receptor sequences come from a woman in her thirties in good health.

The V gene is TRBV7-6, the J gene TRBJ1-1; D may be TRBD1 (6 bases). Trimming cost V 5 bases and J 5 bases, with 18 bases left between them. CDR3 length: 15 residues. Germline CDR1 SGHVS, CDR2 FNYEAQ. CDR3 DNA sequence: TGTGCCAGCAGCAAGAACCCAGGGGCGGGGACTGAAGCTTTCTTT. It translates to CASSKNPGAGTEAFF.

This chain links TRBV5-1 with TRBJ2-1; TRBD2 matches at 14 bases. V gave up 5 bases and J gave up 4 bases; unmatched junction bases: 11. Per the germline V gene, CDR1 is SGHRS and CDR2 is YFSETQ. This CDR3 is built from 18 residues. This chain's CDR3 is CASSWGTSGSRAYNEQFF. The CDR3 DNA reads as TGCGCCAGCAGTTGGGGGACTAGCGGGAGCCGGGCTTACAATGAGCAGTTCTTC.

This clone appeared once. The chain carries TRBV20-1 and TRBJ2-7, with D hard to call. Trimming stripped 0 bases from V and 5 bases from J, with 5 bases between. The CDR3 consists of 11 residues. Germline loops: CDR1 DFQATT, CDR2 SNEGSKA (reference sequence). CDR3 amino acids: CSARDFDEQYF. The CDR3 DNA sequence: TGCAGTGCTAGAGATTTCGACGAGCAGTACTTC.

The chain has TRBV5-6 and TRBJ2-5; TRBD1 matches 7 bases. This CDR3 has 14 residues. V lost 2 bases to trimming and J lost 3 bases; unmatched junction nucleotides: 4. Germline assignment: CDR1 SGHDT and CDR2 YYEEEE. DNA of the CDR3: TGTGCCAGCAGCTTACAGGGGATCGAAGAGACCCAGTACTTC. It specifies CASSLQGIEETQYF.

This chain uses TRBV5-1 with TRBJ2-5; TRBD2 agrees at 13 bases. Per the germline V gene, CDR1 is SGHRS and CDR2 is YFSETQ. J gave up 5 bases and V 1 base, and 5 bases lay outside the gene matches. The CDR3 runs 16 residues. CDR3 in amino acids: CASSLTSGRAVETQYF. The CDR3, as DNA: TGCGCCAGCAGCTTGACTAGCGGGAGGGCCGTTGAGACCCAGTACTTC.

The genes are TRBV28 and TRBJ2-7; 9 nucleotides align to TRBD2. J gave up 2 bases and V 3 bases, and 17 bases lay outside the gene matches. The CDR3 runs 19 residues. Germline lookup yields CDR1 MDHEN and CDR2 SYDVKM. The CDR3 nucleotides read TGTGCCAGCAGTTTTCGAGCGCGCAGCGGGAGGTTCACGGCCTACGAGCAGTACTTC. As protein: CASSFRARSGRFTAYEQYF. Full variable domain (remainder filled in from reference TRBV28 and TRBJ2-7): DVKVTQSSRYLVKRTGEKVFLECVQDMDHENMFWYRQDPGLGLRLIYFSYDVKMKEKGDIPEGYSVSREKKERFSLILESASTNQTSMYLCASSFRARSGRFTAYEQYFGPGTRLTVT.

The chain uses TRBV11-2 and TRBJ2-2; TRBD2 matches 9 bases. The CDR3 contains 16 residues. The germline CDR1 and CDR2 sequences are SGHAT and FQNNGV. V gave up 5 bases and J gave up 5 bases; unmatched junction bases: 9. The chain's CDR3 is CASSPFSGSGTGELFF. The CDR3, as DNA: TGTGCCAGCAGCCCGTTTAGCGGGAGTGGGACCGGGGAGCTGTTTTTT.

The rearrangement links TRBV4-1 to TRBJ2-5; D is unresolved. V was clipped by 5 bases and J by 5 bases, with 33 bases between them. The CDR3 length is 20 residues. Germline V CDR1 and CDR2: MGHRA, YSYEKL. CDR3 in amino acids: CASSSRDLGGQKTLRETQYF. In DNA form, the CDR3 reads TGCGCCAGCAGCTCCCGAGATTTGGGCGGCCAAAAGACCCTGAGGGAGACCCAGTACTTC.